The 20 T cell receptor beta chains listed next were all sequenced from one sample in a study of blood T cell repertoires in COVID-19. Measured with immunoSEQ multiplex PCR; TCRdb has only the in-frame clones, and not every one. The table shows around 200,000 clones, with approximately 80% occurring only once. Sequenced material: peripheral blood. The receptor source for this set is a woman in her thirties or forties with COVID-19, enrolled during active disease.

V and J are TRBV10-2 and TRBJ1-6, with 9 bases matching TRBD1. The V gene end was trimmed by 7 bases and the J gene end by 6 bases; junction bases not matched to a gene: 10. The CDR3 covers 16 residues. Germline values: CDR1 WSHSY, CDR2 SAAADI. The chain's CDR3 is CASIEPGQGLNSPLHF. The CDR3 nucleotides are TGCGCCAGCATCGAACCGGGACAGGGCCTTAATTCACCCCTCCACTTT.

This chain links TRBV19 with TRBJ2-1, with 8 nucleotides matching TRBD1. V lost 6 bases to trimming and J lost 4 bases; unmatched junction nucleotides: 5. The CDR3 totals 14 residues. Germline V gene sequence: CDR1 LNHDA, CDR2 SQIVND (reference sequence). In DNA form, the CDR3 reads TGTGCCAGTAGGGGACAGGCCTTATACAATGAGCAGTTCTTC. It codes for CASRGQALYNEQFF.

The chain joins TRBV19 to TRBJ1-5; 9 bases align to TRBD1. The V segment lost 8 bases and the J segment 1 base; nucleotides outside the gene matches: 12. CDR1 is LNHDA, CDR2 SQIVND, per germline (reference sequence). The CDR3 has 17 amino acids. The CDR3 DNA reads as TGTGCCAGTGGGGGGACAGGGAGGGACCCAAGCAATCAGCCCCAGCATTTT. Translation gives CASGGTGRDPSNQPQHF.

The CDR3 reads CASGDGGLETQYF. DNA of the CDR3: TGTGCTAGTGGTGACGGGGGTCTGGAGACCCAGTACTTC. This chain uses TRBV12-5 with TRBJ2-5; possible D gene TRBD2, 6 bases. The germline V gene has CDR1 LGHNT and CDR2 FRNRAP. The ends were cut back, 5 bases at V and 5 bases at J, with 12 bases in the middle. The CDR3 sequence is 13 residues long. Looking up the rest from reference TRBV12-5 and TRBJ2-5 gives the full variable domain: DARVTQTPRHKVTEMGQEVTMRCQPILGHNTVFWYRQTMMQGLELLAYFRNRAPLDDSGMPKDRFSAEMPDATLATLKIQPSEPRDSAVYFCASGDGGLETQYFGPGTRLLVL.

The chain links TRBV19 to TRBJ1-1; 7 bases align to TRBD1. The CDR3 length is 14 residues. Losses at the gene ends were 5 bases for V and 0 bases for J; bases not matched to a gene: 3. Looked up from germline, CDR1 is LNHDA and CDR2 is SQIVND (reference sequence). This CDR3 is CASSPDRMNTEAFF. The CDR3 region has the DNA TGTGCCAGTAGTCCGGACAGGATGAACACTGAAGCTTTCTTT. Full variable domain (missing parts from reference TRBV19 and TRBJ1-1): DGGITQSPKYLFRKEGQNVTLSCEQNLNHDAMYWYRQDPGQGLRLIYYSQIVNDFQKGDIAEGYSVSREKKESFPLTVTSAQKNPTAFYLCASSPDRMNTEAFFGQGTRLTVV.

The chain combines TRBV19 with TRBJ2-1; TRBD2 aligns across 7 bases. The CDR3 consists of 12 residues. Germline CDR1 LNHDA, CDR2 SQIVND (reference sequence). Losses at the gene ends were 4 bases for V and 7 bases for J; bases not matched to a gene: 1. CDR3 in DNA: TGTGCCAGTAGTACCGGGGGGAATGAGCAGTTCTTC. It encodes CASSTGGNEQFF.

The chain is built from TRBV6-5 and TRBJ2-1, with 9 bases lining up with TRBD1. Germline V gives CDR1 MNHEY, CDR2 SVGAGI. The CDR3 has 14 amino acids. The V segment lost 10 bases and the J segment 3 bases; nucleotides outside the gene matches: 7. The CDR3: CATGRDRDYNEQFF. The CDR3 DNA reads TGTGCCACCGGGCGGGACAGGGACTACAATGAGCAGTTCTTC.

The chain links TRBV19 to TRBJ2-2, with 9 positions matching TRBD1. V shed 6 bases and J 1 base; nucleotides not matched to a gene: 6. From germline, CDR1 is LNHDA and CDR2 SQIVND (reference sequence). The CDR3 has 16 residues. The CDR3: CASRMMGQGNTGELFF. In DNA, the CDR3 is TGTGCCAGTAGGATGATGGGACAGGGGAACACCGGGGAGCTGTTTTTT.

This chain uses TRBV5-6 with TRBJ1-2; possibly TRBD1 for D (5 bases). Trimming shortened V by 0 bases and J by 2 bases, and 11 bases separated the two germline ends. Germline V gene data show CDR1 as SGHDT and CDR2 as YYEEEE. The CDR3 has 15 residues. The CDR3 DNA reads TGTGCCAGCAGCTTGGCCGCCAGGGTAAACTATGGCTACACCTTC. This gives the protein CASSLAARVNYGYTF.

This sequence joins TRBV14 and TRBJ1-4; 9 bases map to TRBD1. From germline, CDR1 is SGHDN and CDR2 FVKESK. Unmatched junction bases numbered 6, after V lost 6 bases and J lost 1 base. CDR3 length: 16 amino acids. The CDR3 loop reads CASSYTGGLTNEKLFF. The DNA of the CDR3 is TGTGCCAGCAGTTACACAGGGGGCCTAACTAATGAAAAACTGTTTTTT.

The chain links TRBV6-4 to TRBJ1-1; D gene unclear. The CDR3 runs 14 residues. Trimming removed 6 bases from V and 1 base from J, with 12 bases in between. Germline CDR1 is MRHNA and CDR2 is SNTAGT. The CDR3, as DNA: TGTGCCAGCAGCCAGAGCCGGGGGAACACTGAAGCTTTCTTT. This gives the protein CASSQSRGNTEAFF.

The chain recombines TRBV19 with TRBJ2-2, with TRBD1 identical over 7 bases. The CDR3 runs 15 residues. Germline values: CDR1 LNHDA, CDR2 SQIVND (reference sequence). Germline trimming cut 1 base from V and 5 bases from J; bases unmatched to any gene: 4. The CDR3, as DNA: TGTGCCAGTAGTATAGCCAACAGGGGAACCGGGGAGCTGTTTTTT. Its translation: CASSIANRGTGELFF. Full variable domain (outside the CDR3, taken from reference TRBV19 and TRBJ2-2): DGGITQSPKYLFRKEGQNVTLSCEQNLNHDAMYWYRQDPGQGLRLIYYSQIVNDFQKGDIAEGYSVSREKKESFPLTVTSAQKNPTAFYLCASSIANRGTGELFFGEGSRLTVL.

The V call is TRBV19, the J call TRBJ1-1; 7 positions match TRBD1. Germline V lookup: CDR1 LNHDA, CDR2 SQIVND (reference sequence). J was trimmed by 5 bases and V by 3 bases; bases with no gene match: 9. The CDR3 is 15 amino acids. The DNA for the CDR3 is TGTGCCAGTAGTATCCTCTCAGGGGGGAAGACTGAAGCTTTCTTT. This encodes CASSILSGGKTEAFF.

The chain is built from TRBV28 and TRBJ1-4, with D tentatively TRBD1 (5 bases). Trimming removed 5 bases at V and 2 bases at J, with 15 bases between. This CDR3 contains 16 residues. Germline lookup yields CDR1 MDHEN and CDR2 SYDVKM. The CDR3 nucleotides are TGTGCCAGCAGTCCGAGCCAGGGTAGGACTAATGAAAAACTGTTTTTT. Its translation is CASSPSQGRTNEKLFF.

The CDR3 DNA reads as TGTGCCAGCAGCTTAACAGGTTTTACGGAAGAGACCCAGTACTTC. Protein sequence: CASSLTGFTEETQYF. V and J are TRBV5-8 and TRBJ2-5; D is possibly TRBD1 (5 bases). The germline V gene has CDR1 SGHTS and CDR2 YDEGEE. The ends were cut back, 2 bases at V and 3 bases at J, with 14 bases in the middle. The CDR3 runs to 15 residues. The variable domain in full, with the rest retrieved from reference TRBV5-8 and TRBJ2-5, is EAGVTQSPTHLIKTRGQQATLRCSPISGHTSVYWYQQALGLGLQFLLWYDEGEERNRGNFPPRFSGRQFPNYSSELNVNALELEDSALYLCASSLTGFTEETQYFGPGTRLLVL.

The J gene is TRBJ1-2, the V gene TRBV18; D gene uncertain. CDR1 and CDR2 from the germline V gene are KGHSH and LQKENI. With 2 bases removed from V and 1 base from J, the gap between germline ends came to 11 bases. The CDR3 extends over 15 amino acids. The CDR3 sequence: CASSPGSGVNYGYTF. CDR3 nucleotides: TGTGCCAGCTCACCAGGATCAGGCGTTAACTATGGCTACACCTTC.

The V and J genes are TRBV6-5 and TRBJ2-7; D is ambiguous. Deletions cut 4 bases from V and 3 bases from J, with 4 bases between. Looked up from germline, CDR1 is MNHEY and CDR2 is SVGAGI. The CDR3 covers 11 residues. The CDR3 sequence: CASSFYYEQYF. CDR3 nucleotide sequence: TGTGCCAGCAGTTTTTACTACGAGCAGTACTTC.

V gene TRBV7-2 combines with J gene TRBJ1-3; 7 bases agree with TRBD1. Germline loops: CDR1 SGHTA, CDR2 FQGNSA. With 2 bases clipped from V and 5 bases from J, the junction kept 6 bases outside the gene matches. CDR3 size: 15 residues. The DNA of the CDR3 is TGTGCCAGCAGCTTAAGGACAGGTCGACGAAACACCATATATTTT. Protein: CASSLRTGRRNTIYF.

The chain uses TRBV3-1 (or the pseudogene TRBV3-2) and TRBJ2-5, with D unclear. The CDR3 runs 12 residues. V shed 6 bases and J shed 4 bases, with 9 bases lying between them. Germline CDR1 reads LGHDT; CDR2 reads YNNKEL (reference sequence). The CDR3 DNA follows: TGTGCCAGCAGTCCTGACTTAGAGACCCAGTACTTC. It codes for CASSPDLETQYF.

In its sample, this clone was seen once. This chain connects TRBV12-3 or TRBV12-4 to TRBJ1-1; the D is unclear. V was clipped by 7 bases and J by 4 bases, with 7 bases between them. CDR3 length: 11 amino acids. This chain's CDR3 is CASTRFTEAFF. The CDR3 DNA reads as TGTGCCAGCACTAGGTTCACTGAAGCTTTCTTT.